This T cell receptor beta chain was sequenced for a study of blood T cells in healthy people across ages. As for the study in general: For every two T cells, template switching captured about one barcoded beta molecule. Study-wide results and caveats: Naive T cell percentage strongly correlated with TCR beta diversity.

The germline V gene has CDR1 MDHEN and CDR2 SYDVKM. CDR3 size: 15 residues. Trimming shortened V by 8 bases and J by 5 bases, and 19 bases separated the two germline ends. Each of the donors had 9 to 10 milliliters of peripheral blood drawn into EDTA-treated Vacutainer tubes. This clonotype was detected only a few times. Its target is not known. Alongside a J-beta primer mix, a sample-barcoded 5' primer served in a second PCR lasting about 7 to 12 cycles. The authors tagged each cDNA molecule using a template-switch adaptor with 12 random nucleotides. Each CDR3 protein is one row after TCRdb ran MiXCR on the 5' RACE reads. The data show hundreds of thousands of distinct CDR3 sequences, with roughly 44% seen just once and roughly 19% held by the top ten.

The sample taken for sequencing was blood. The chain employs TRBV28 and TRBJ2-1, with D perhaps TRBD2 (6 bases). This clonotype was obtained from a man in his 60s in good health. The CDR3 reads CASRIGGLADNEQFF. In DNA, the CDR3 is TGTGCCAGCCGAATTGGGGGACTGGCGGACAATGAGCAGTTCTTC.